A selection of T cell receptor beta chains follows, all from one sample in a study of blood T cell repertoires in COVID-19. The method was immunoSEQ multiplex PCR; TCRdb's version includes in-frame clones alone and lacks a portion of them. The table lists roughly 320,000 clones, just over 85% of them singletons, with about 4.2% in the top ten. Material for sequencing was PBMCs or T cells enriched from blood (not recorded which). The receptors come from a man aged 25 to 40 who had recovered from COVID-19. CDR3s include the opening cysteine and the closing phenylalanine or tryptophan.

V: TRBV7-2
CDR3: CASSPVGRTNTGELFF

V: TRBV28
CDR3: CASSLGHTVGNTIYF

V: TRBV11-2
CDR3: CASSLRGGTPPYTEAFF

V: TRBV9
CDR3: CASSPRTGGEKLFF

V: TRBV24-1
CDR3: CATSDLGTGMDEQFF

V: TRBV21-1
CDR3: CASSKVGDNYGYTF

V: TRBV2
CDR3: CASSRDSVLGNTIYF

V: TRBV18
CDR3: CASSPPKGRESGGLAGNTIYF

V: TRBV7-6
CDR3: CASSPGTDLGYGYTF

V: TRBV5-1
CDR3: CASSLGVQIMNTEAFF

V: TRBV5-4
CDR3: CASSLQGGATEAFF

V: TRBV5-4
CDR3: CASSGISGYNEQFF

V: TRBV6-1
CDR3: CASSEALIRTGYGYTF

V: TRBV6-5
CDR3: CASSYYPEGNTEAFF

V: TRBV28
CDR3: CASSLTGKETQYF

V: TRBV18
CDR3: CASSPGQVGATDTQYF

V: TRBV7-9
CDR3: CASSRLAGGHEQFF